Listed below are T cell receptor beta chains from one sample, sequenced in a study of metastatic and nonmetastatic thyroid tumors. Using MiXCR, TCRdb re-called clones from the PCR reads. Of roughly 30,000 clones listed, 18% are singletons. Sequencing used blood. Every receptor here comes from a female donor with papillary thyroid cancer or a benign thyroid nodule (not recorded which). Some clones in this sample may be carry-over from other donors' samples. Both conserved end residues are trimmed from each CDR3. Only some rows state a clone size, as once, few, many or a class for expanded clones.

CDR3,V,size,J
SAFAFTSGALSTQY,TRBV20-1,many,TRBJ2-3
ASSLWSAGESTDTQY,TRBV11-2,NA,TRBJ2-3
ASSSLRDRGIQETQY,TRBV7-9,many,TRBJ2-5
ASSYANARGVNEQF,TRBV11-2,many,TRBJ2-1
ASRLMPGQGPYEQY,TRBV6-1,medium-sized,TRBJ2-7
SVVKQVNYNEQF,TRBV29-1,many,TRBJ2-1
ASSDGHDNEQF,TRBV7-6,NA,TRBJ2-1
ASNGIFGNTIY,TRBV4-2,many,TRBJ1-3
ASKTGGRDTQY,TRBV28,many,TRBJ2-3
VGQGKTQY,TRBV7-9,many,TRBJ2-5
ASSRDVNQPQH,TRBV6-4,many,TRBJ1-5
AISADRQETQY,TRBV10-3,many,TRBJ2-5
ASSSGLNTEAF,TRBV11-1,NA,TRBJ1-1
ASSLSRDTNSPLH,TRBV4-1,NA,TRBJ1-6
VSKDGVQGSPLH,TRBV19,few,TRBJ1-6
ASSQVTSGGNSYEQY,TRBV4-1,many,TRBJ2-7
APTRAREASFITHNEQF,TRBV24-1,many,TRBJ2-1
ASSYSIGGGGGTDTQY,TRBV6-5,NA,TRBJ2-3
ASSWRASSSGNTIY,TRBV5-6,many,TRBJ1-3
ASSEDARPNYGYT,TRBV9,NA,TRBJ1-2
ASSYSGAPGAF,TRBV6-2/TRBV6-3,NA,TRBJ1-1
ASSTGTGEHEKLF,TRBV6-1,many,TRBJ1-4